These 30 T cell receptor beta chains share one sample of origin, sequenced in a study of blood T cell repertoires in COVID-19. Measured with immunoSEQ multiplex PCR; TCRdb has only the in-frame clones, and not every one. The sample contains a few hundred thousand clones, under 90% of which appear only once. The material sequenced was peripheral blood. The origin of the receptors is a woman aged 25-40 years with COVID-19, enrolled during active disease.

The chain uses TRBV19 and TRBJ1-1; no clear D gene. The germline V gene encodes CDR1 LNHDA and CDR2 SQIVND (reference sequence). The V end lost 5 bases, the J end lost 2 bases, and 9 bases lay between the germline ends. The CDR3 covers 13 residues. CDR3 bases: TGTGCCAGTAGTTACGGTGTTAACACTGAAGCTTTCTTT. It translates to CASSYGVNTEAFF. Supplemented by reference TRBV19 and TRBJ1-1, the full variable domain reads DGGITQSPKYLFRKEGQNVTLSCEQNLNHDAMYWYRQDPGQGLRLIYYSQIVNDFQKGDIAEGYSVSREKKESFPLTVTSAQKNPTAFYLCASSYGVNTEAFFGQGTRLTVV.

The J gene is TRBJ2-3, the V gene TRBV6-5; D gene unclear. V was trimmed by 5 bases and J by 15 bases, leaving 15 bases between them. CDR3 length: 11 amino acids. The V gene's germline CDR1 is MNHEY and CDR2 SVGAGI. The CDR3 nucleotides are TGTGCCAGCAGTCAGCAGGCCCGGCTATATTTT. Translation: CASSQQARLYF.

V usage is TRBV5-1 and J usage is TRBJ1-1, with D possibly matching TRBD1 (6 bases). Deletions cut 0 bases from V and 3 bases from J, with 15 bases between. Per germline, CDR1 SGHRS and CDR2 YFSETQ. The CDR3 extends over 16 amino acids. The CDR3, as DNA: TGCGCCAGCAGCTTGGCCGGTCAGGGGTCCTACACTGAAGCTTTCTTT. Protein sequence: CASSLAGQGSYTEAFF.

This clone was recorded a few times. The V gene is TRBV2, the J gene TRBJ1-2; TRBD1 aligns across 10 bases. The CDR3 is 14 residues long. V was pared by 8 bases and J by 8 bases, with 11 bases of the junction left unmatched. The germline V gene encodes CDR1 SNHLY and CDR2 FYNNEI. The CDR3 sequence is CASGRDRGIGGYTF. CDR3 nucleotides: TGTGCCAGCGGAAGGGACAGGGGAATCGGGGGCTACACCTTC.

CDR3 in amino acids: CASSSGVSSYNEQFF. In DNA form, the CDR3 reads TGTGCCAGCAGCTCAGGGGTAAGCTCCTACAATGAGCAGTTCTTC. This chain uses TRBV11-3 with TRBJ2-1; possible D gene TRBD1, 6 bases. The CDR3 contains 15 residues. CDR1 is SGHNT, CDR2 YENEEA, per germline. The ends were cut back, 4 bases at V and 0 bases at J, with 10 bases in the middle.

The chain carries TRBV7-9 and TRBJ1-1; D unclear. V was pared by 1 base and J by 3 bases, with 12 bases between. From germline, CDR1 is SEHNR and CDR2 FQNEAQ (reference sequence). This CDR3 has 15 residues. CDR3 loop: CASSLGGRADTEAFF. CDR3 coding DNA: TGTGCCAGCAGCTTAGGTGGCAGAGCGGACACTGAAGCTTTCTTT.

In this sample, this clone turned up a few times. The V and J genes are TRBV5-5 and TRBJ2-1; D not certain. Germline V gives CDR1 SGHKS, CDR2 YYEKEE (reference sequence). The V end was cut by 1 base, the J end by 8 bases, with 10 bases between. The CDR3 is 13 amino acids. The CDR3 protein is CASSLYSSDEQFF. In DNA, the CDR3 is TGTGCCAGCAGCTTGTACTCGTCCGATGAGCAGTTCTTC.

This clone was picked up one time. The chain is built from TRBV5-4 and TRBJ2-3; the D gene is possibly TRBD2 (6 bases). With 4 bases removed from V and 6 bases from J, the gap between germline ends came to 15 bases. The CDR3 contains 14 residues. Germline CDR1 SGHNT, CDR2 YYREEE (reference sequence). In nucleotides, the CDR3 is TGTGCCAGCAGCGGGGCGGCGGGGTCCGATACGCAGTATTTT. It yields the protein CASSGAAGSDTQYF.

The chain joins TRBV18 to TRBJ2-1; TRBD2 matches at 8 bases. With 1 base clipped from V and 8 bases from J, the junction kept 7 bases outside the gene matches. In germline, CDR1 is KGHSH, CDR2 LQKENI. The CDR3 has 15 residues. DNA of the CDR3: TGTGCCAGCTCACCACTAGCGGGGTCGCCCCATGAGCAGTTCTTC. This gives the protein CASSPLAGSPHEQFF.

This clone has more than one count but fewer than ten. The J gene is TRBJ2-7, the V gene TRBV3-1 (or the pseudogene TRBV3-2); TRBD1 is a possible D gene (6 bases). Germline V gene data show CDR1 as LGHDT and CDR2 as YNNKEL (reference sequence). The CDR3 covers 14 residues. The V gene lost 2 bases and the J gene lost 3 bases, with 11 bases spanning the gap. CDR3 bases: TGTGCCAGCAGCCAAACATCGGACAGCTACGAGCAGTACTTC. This encodes CASSQTSDSYEQYF.

The gene calls are TRBV11-2 and TRBJ1-5; D is unclear. Trimming removed 1 base from V and 0 bases from J, with 13 bases in between. The CDR3 is 17 amino acids. The V gene's germline CDR1 is SGHAT and CDR2 FQNNGV. The CDR3 DNA reads as TGTGCCAGCAGCTTAGGCTTGGGCGTCCATAGCAATCAGCCCCAGCATTTT. Translation gives CASSLGLGVHSNQPQHF.

This clone appeared once. The V and J genes are TRBV18 and TRBJ2-3, with D unresolved. The CDR3 extends over 15 amino acids. Per the germline V gene, CDR1 is KGHSH and CDR2 is LQKENI. The V end lost 6 bases, the J end lost 1 base, and 14 bases lay between the germline ends. The CDR3 bases are TGTGCCAGCTCTCCTCTACGACTGGGCACAGATACGCAGTATTTT. Its protein is CASSPLRLGTDTQYF.

The chain is built from TRBV7-9 and TRBJ1-1; no firm D call. Germline V CDR1 and CDR2: SEHNR, FQNEAQ (reference sequence). The ends were cut back, 7 bases at V and 4 bases at J, with 16 bases in the middle. The CDR3 length is 14 residues. The CDR3 DNA reads as TGTGCCAGCACCTCACTTGGAGGCGGCACTGAAGCTTTCTTT. It codes for CASTSLGGGTEAFF.

This chain links TRBV11-2 with TRBJ1-1; TRBD1 aligns across 8 bases. In germline, CDR1 is SGHAT, CDR2 FQNNGV. J lost 1 base, V lost 5 bases, and 12 bases had no gene match. The CDR3 length is 17 residues. CDR3 coding DNA: TGTGCCAGCAGCCCCCGCGCCAACAGGGGGAGGAACACTGAAGCTTTCTTT. This translates into CASSPRANRGRNTEAFF.

This clone was recorded a few times. The V call is TRBV10-2, the J call TRBJ1-5; D is undetermined. Germline V gives CDR1 WSHSY, CDR2 SAAADI. The V gene lost 1 base and the J gene lost 2 bases, with 12 bases spanning the gap. The CDR3 extends over 16 amino acids. CDR3 protein: CASSEYGIAGNQPQHF. CDR3 DNA sequence: TGCGCCAGCAGTGAGTATGGGATAGCGGGCAATCAGCCCCAGCATTTT.

Concerning this clone itself: The sample contains more than one DNA sequence encoding this CDR3. The rearrangement links TRBV20-1 to TRBJ1-5; D perhaps matches TRBD1 (6 bases). Per germline, CDR1 DFQATT and CDR2 SNEGSKA (reference sequence). This CDR3 has 12 residues. V gave up 6 bases and J gave up 5 bases, with 11 bases separating them. CDR3 DNA sequence: TGCAGTGCAAGTTCAGGGGATCAGCCCCAGCATTTT. As protein: CSASSGDQPQHF.

The gene calls are TRBV6-5 and TRBJ2-3; possible D gene TRBD1, 6 bases. V lost 6 bases to trimming and J lost 6 bases, with 13 bases between them. CDR3 length equals 13 residues. Germline-derived CDR1 and CDR2 are MNHEY and SVGAGI. The CDR3 region is CASRRLGADTQYF. The CDR3 nucleotides read TGTGCCAGCAGACGGTTGGGGGCGGATACGCAGTATTTT.

This chain connects TRBV5-1 to TRBJ2-2, with a tentative D call TRBD2 (5 bases). V was pared by 1 base and J by 5 bases, with 12 bases between. CDR1 is SGHRS and CDR2 is YFSETQ in the germline V gene. This CDR3 region has 15 residues. CDR3 region: CASSLLKGETGELFF. In DNA, the CDR3 is TGCGCCAGCAGCTTGTTAAAGGGAGAGACCGGGGAGCTGTTTTTT.

This chain joins TRBV3-1 (or the pseudogene TRBV3-2) and TRBJ2-7; a weak D match, TRBD2 (6 bases). Looked up from germline, CDR1 is LGHDT and CDR2 is YNNKEL (reference sequence). Trimming left V 4 bases short and J 3 bases short, with 22 bases between. CDR3 length equals 17 residues. DNA of the CDR3: TGTGCCAGCAGCCGAACATCGGCCTGGGGGGTCTACTACGAGCAGTACTTC. Amino acid sequence: CASSRTSAWGVYYEQYF.

This clone was seen once. The chain employs TRBV5-4 and TRBJ2-7, with D perhaps TRBD2 (6 bases). CDR3 length: 15 residues. CDR1 SGHNT and CDR2 YYREEE come from the germline V gene (reference sequence). Trimming cost V 0 bases and J 1 base, with 11 bases left between them. The CDR3 loop is CASSLAGRGSYEQYF. Written as DNA, the CDR3 is TGTGCCAGCAGCTTGGCGGGACGGGGGTCCTACGAGCAGTACTTC.

This chain connects TRBV5-1 to TRBJ2-7, with 13 bases fitting TRBD2. The germline V gene has CDR1 SGHRS and CDR2 YFSETQ. The CDR3 sequence is 16 residues long. Unmatched junction bases numbered 8, after V lost 0 bases and J lost 8 bases. CDR3 in DNA: TGCGCCAGCAGCTTGGATTGGACTAGCGGGGGTGCTAAGCAGTACTTC. It is translated as CASSLDWTSGGAKQYF.

This clone was observed a few times. This sequence joins TRBV5-1 and TRBJ2-7; 8 bases are shared with TRBD1. The J segment lost 0 bases and the V segment lost 4 bases, leaving 6 bases of the junction unmatched. The CDR3 loop spans 15 amino acids. Germline V gives CDR1 SGHRS, CDR2 YFSETQ. The CDR3 loop reads CASSGRQGTSYEQYF. CDR3 nucleotide sequence: TGCGCCAGCAGCGGAAGACAGGGGACCTCCTACGAGCAGTACTTC.

The chain joins TRBV12-3 or TRBV12-4 to TRBJ1-5; the D is unclear. There are 12 residues in the CDR3. V dropped 7 bases and J dropped 5 bases, with 9 bases sitting between them. In nucleotides, the CDR3 is TGTGCCAGCACCGATGGCCATCAGCCCCAGCATTTT. Translating it yields CASTDGHQPQHF.

The chain combines TRBV6-5 with TRBJ2-7; perhaps TRBD2 as D (5 bases). This CDR3 is built from 12 residues. Germline-derived CDR1 and CDR2 are MNHEY and SVGAGI. Trimming removed 2 bases at V and 9 bases at J, with 11 bases between. As DNA, the CDR3 is TGTGCCAGCAGTTACGAGCGCGGGCGGCAGTACTTC. It encodes CASSYERGRQYF.

The chain has TRBV19 and TRBJ1-6; D gene uncertain. The CDR3 contains 18 residues. Germline assignment: CDR1 LNHDA and CDR2 SQIVND (reference sequence). The V gene lost 5 bases and the J gene lost 0 bases, with 17 bases spanning the gap. The CDR3 DNA reads TGTGCCAGTAGTTCCGGGGTAGGGCGAATCTCCTATAATTCACCCCTCCACTTT. Translation gives CASSSGVGRISYNSPLHF.

V is TRBV7-9 and J is TRBJ2-7; D possibly corresponds to TRBD2 (6 bases). Trimming removed 5 bases from V and 0 bases from J, with 14 bases in between. The CDR3 is 15 residues long. Germline CDR1 is SEHNR and CDR2 is FQNEAQ (reference sequence). The CDR3 spells CASSAPGLSSYEQYF. The CDR3 region has the DNA TGTGCCAGCAGCGCCCCGGGACTGAGCTCCTACGAGCAGTACTTC.

The rearrangement links TRBV13 to TRBJ2-3; D ambiguous. V was cut by 2 bases and J by 2 bases, with 5 bases left in between. The CDR3 spans 13 residues. Germline lookup yields CDR1 PRHDT and CDR2 FYEKMQ (reference sequence). CDR3 DNA: TGTGCCAGCAGCTTATTAGTCACAGATACGCAGTATTTT. Translated: CASSLLVTDTQYF.

The CDR3 protein is CASSLARGPANYGYTF. CDR3 nucleotide sequence: TGTGCCAGCAGCTTAGCCAGAGGCCCGGCTAACTATGGCTACACCTTC. The chain couples TRBV11-2 to TRBJ1-2; D is uncertain. Germline CDR1 is SGHAT and CDR2 is FQNNGV. V was pared by 1 base and J by 0 bases, with 12 bases between. This CDR3 contains 16 residues.

The chain links TRBV4-1 to TRBJ2-7, with D maybe TRBD1 (6 bases). V dropped 3 bases and J dropped 0 bases, with 21 bases sitting between them. The germline gives CDR1 MGHRA, CDR2 YSYEKL. CDR3 length equals 18 residues. CDR3 DNA sequence: TGCGCCAGCAGCCATGCCGCGGCACTGAGGGGGAACTCCTACGAGCAGTACTTC. Protein product: CASSHAAALRGNSYEQYF.

V and J are TRBV3-1 (or the pseudogene TRBV3-2) and TRBJ1-2; 7 nucleotides align to TRBD1. V lost 3 bases to trimming and J lost 8 bases; unmatched junction nucleotides: 12. The CDR3 is 15 amino acids. The germline V gene encodes CDR1 LGHDT and CDR2 YNNKEL (reference sequence). For the CDR3, the DNA is TGTGCCAGCAGCCACGGCGACAGGGATATTAAGGGCTACACCTTC. Its protein product is CASSHGDRDIKGYTF.